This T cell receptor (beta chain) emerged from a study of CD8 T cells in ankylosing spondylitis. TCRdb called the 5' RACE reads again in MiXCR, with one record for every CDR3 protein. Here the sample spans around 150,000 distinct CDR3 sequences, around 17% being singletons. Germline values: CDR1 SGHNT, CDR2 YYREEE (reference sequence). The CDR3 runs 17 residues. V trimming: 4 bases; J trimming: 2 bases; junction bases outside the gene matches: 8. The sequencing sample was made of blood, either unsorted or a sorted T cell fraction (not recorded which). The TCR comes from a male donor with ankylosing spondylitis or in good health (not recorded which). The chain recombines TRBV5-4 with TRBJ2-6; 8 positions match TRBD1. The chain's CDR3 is CASSPWTGRTGANVLTF. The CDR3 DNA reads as TGTGCCAGCAGCCCCTGGACAGGGAGAACTGGGGCCAACGTCCTGACTTTC.